This is a list of T cell receptor beta chains from one sample in a study of T-cell memory formation after mild COVID-19. TCRdb redid the calling of the 5' RACE reads with MiXCR, one entry per CDR3 protein. This table has roughly 370,000 distinct CDR3 sequences, 16% appearing once. Sequenced: PBMCs or a T cell subset sorted from them (not recorded which). The source is a man aged 18 to 30 who had mild COVID-19 (a few samples of this study predate the infection). Cell type and time point are not known. The CDR3 runs from the conserved cysteine through the conserved F or W.

V gene: TRBV3-1; J gene: TRBJ1-5; CDR3 protein: CASSLPGQGQPQHF
V gene: TRBV12-3/TRBV12-4; J gene: TRBJ2-3; CDR3 protein: CASSLVQASTDTQYF
V gene: TRBV6-5; J gene: TRBJ1-4; CDR3 protein: CASSYRRTGRSEKLFF
V gene: TRBV11-2; J gene: TRBJ2-2; CDR3 protein: CASSLPPGANTGELFF
V gene: TRBV23-1; J gene: TRBJ1-1; CDR3 protein: CASSQSFRNGSGDTEAFF
V gene: TRBV28; J gene: TRBJ2-1; CDR3 protein: CASSFPGDQFF
V gene: TRBV6-2/TRBV6-3; J gene: TRBJ2-7; CDR3 protein: CASTGQRATYEQYF
V gene: TRBV20-1; J gene: TRBJ2-5; CDR3 protein: CSALGQQETQYF
V gene: TRBV19; J gene: TRBJ2-3; CDR3 protein: CASRTSGGAPPDTQYF
V gene: TRBV7-6; J gene: TRBJ2-7; CDR3 protein: CASSLGGGDEQYF
V gene: TRBV7-2; J gene: TRBJ2-7; CDR3 protein: CASSETGFEQYF
V gene: TRBV4-2; J gene: TRBJ2-3; CDR3 protein: CASSQKTGADTQYF
V gene: TRBV20-1; J gene: TRBJ1-5; CDR3 protein: CSANTGQSIQPQHF
V gene: TRBV5-1; J gene: TRBJ2-1; CDR3 protein: CASSLEVTYNEQFF
V gene: TRBV6-2/TRBV6-3; J gene: TRBJ1-1; CDR3 protein: CASRGGTEAFF
V gene: TRBV7-9; J gene: TRBJ2-1; CDR3 protein: CASSPSSGYSYNEQFF
V gene: TRBV5-1; J gene: TRBJ1-2; CDR3 protein: CASSLDRGNYGYTF
V gene: TRBV7-2; J gene: TRBJ1-2; CDR3 protein: CASNQARGYGYTF
V gene: TRBV5-1; J gene: TRBJ1-2; CDR3 protein: CASSWTGYDGYTF
V gene: TRBV9; J gene: TRBJ1-6; CDR3 protein: CASSKGLSDSPLHF
V gene: TRBV4-1; J gene: TRBJ2-6; CDR3 protein: CASSQGPGDSGANVLTF
V gene: TRBV11-2; J gene: TRBJ2-7; CDR3 protein: CASSILLADYEQYF
V gene: TRBV5-1; J gene: TRBJ2-4; CDR3 protein: CASSPRAGGFNIQYF
V gene: TRBV4-1; J gene: TRBJ2-1; CDR3 protein: CASSQDRRLAIEQFF
V gene: TRBV6-5; J gene: TRBJ1-1; CDR3 protein: CASSYGGGTEAFF
V gene: TRBV5-1; J gene: TRBJ1-1; CDR3 protein: CASRGGWTEAFF
V gene: TRBV9; J gene: TRBJ2-1; CDR3 protein: CASSVSPDNEQFF
V gene: TRBV7-2; J gene: TRBJ2-7; CDR3 protein: CASSLGWGTGEQYF
V gene: TRBV18; J gene: TRBJ2-7; CDR3 protein: CASSPGQGWYEQYF
V gene: TRBV29-1; J gene: TRBJ2-3; CDR3 protein: CSAGRAILTDTQYF
V gene: TRBV20-1; J gene: TRBJ2-5; CDR3 protein: CSASDPALSHRQETQYF
V gene: TRBV3-1; J gene: TRBJ1-1; CDR3 protein: CASSRRGLWDTEAFF
V gene: TRBV12-3/TRBV12-4; J gene: TRBJ2-2; CDR3 protein: CASPGDRVTGELFF
V gene: TRBV4-1; J gene: TRBJ2-7; CDR3 protein: CASRQYRTSYEQYF
V gene: TRBV7-2; J gene: TRBJ1-5; CDR3 protein: CASSLAGGRSNQPQHF
V gene: TRBV24-1; J gene: TRBJ2-5; CDR3 protein: CATSDDRGIQETQYF
V gene: TRBV19; J gene: TRBJ1-1; CDR3 protein: CASTRGLNTEAFF
V gene: TRBV3-1; J gene: TRBJ2-3; CDR3 protein: CASSQDGWQDTQYF
V gene: TRBV12-3/TRBV12-4; J gene: TRBJ2-1; CDR3 protein: CASSPLAGAATYNEQFF
V gene: TRBV7-2; J gene: TRBJ1-5; CDR3 protein: CASSLWGADNQPQHF
V gene: TRBV7-2; J gene: TRBJ1-2; CDR3 protein: CASSLPLTGVYGYTF
V gene: TRBV7-8; J gene: TRBJ2-7; CDR3 protein: CASSLARRRQLPYEQYF
V gene: TRBV6-2/TRBV6-3; J gene: TRBJ2-2; CDR3 protein: CASAGQNTGELFF
V gene: TRBV6-2/TRBV6-3; J gene: TRBJ2-5; CDR3 protein: CASSPHPETQYF
V gene: TRBV7-2; J gene: TRBJ1-4; CDR3 protein: CASSLVGGLYEKLFF
V gene: TRBV20-1; J gene: TRBJ1-5; CDR3 protein: CSASGTHTDKNQPQHF
V gene: TRBV5-1; J gene: TRBJ2-2; CDR3 protein: CASCRGPGTGELFF
V gene: TRBV6-5; J gene: TRBJ2-1; CDR3 protein: CASSYILAQGEYNEQFF